Sequencing of this T cell receptor beta chain was carried out in a study of cytomegalovirus exposure and HLA in healthy donors (dated by TCRdb to between 2016 and 2019). About the investigation overall: An earlier analysis of some 500 of the donors reported about 290 Gb of sequence data and approximately 110 million unique TCR beta sequences from about 200 million T cells. An early release covering roughly 600 HLA-typed donors comprised around 300 gigabases of sequencing data and tens of millions of unique TCR sequences. Of the roughly 420 genotyped donors, approximately 80% were placed in the genetic ancestry cluster associated with self-reported Caucasian donors. The study was designed to test whether signatures of past pathogen exposure could be identified by cataloging public T cell receptors. The T cell repertoires of around 670 subjects were profiled by immunosequencing and related to cytomegalovirus serostatus. In addition to the first cohort of approximately 670 subjects, a separate validation cohort of 100 to 150 different subjects was used. The study combined high-throughput TCR immunosequencing, statistical association of individual TCRs with disease status, and machine learning to predict cytomegalovirus infection status. A later analysis re-analyzed previously published TCR beta repertoires from several hundred donors and added high-resolution HLA genotyping to study TCR occurrence patterns. Rather than drawing on any new phenotypic data, the later analysis identified candidate immune exposures from TCR beta sequences and the way those sequences occurred across donors. To decide whether each TCR beta V gene segment behaved as functional or pseudogenic, an earlier analysis of some 540 of the donors relied on high-throughput TCR beta sequencing. Alongside the repertoire data, information on donor age, sex, ethnicity and CMV serostatus was compiled. A later genetic analysis used genome-wide SNP genotypes for about 60% of the 666 donors, treating that subset as a discovery cohort. Every discovery cohort repertoire had been produced on one sequencing platform. Class I and class II HLA loci were covered by the typing at four-digit resolution. Typing coverage varied by locus: about 620-640 donors for A, B, C, DRB1 and DQB1; some 520 for DQA1; nearly 610 for DPA1; roughly 450 for DPB1. Because of strong linkage in the cohort, roughly five DR-DQ haplotypes were treated as single units for association and clustering. Among roughly 370 genotyped donors of the cohort, an average of around 240,000 unique TCR beta nucleotide sequences were sequenced per donor, about a sixth of them non-productive. Study-level results and caveats: Compared with the approximately 720-donor mean, donors in an Asian-associated ancestry cluster had fewer N-insertions in productive TCRs, according to a later genetic analysis. Compared with equally common non-associated chains, HLA-associated TCR beta chains in a later analysis were more clonally expanded and had lower generation probabilities. An association between a missense DCLRE1C variant and V-gene and J-gene trimming of TCR beta chains was found in a later genetic analysis and replicated in an independent cohort. Because HLA typing was missing for some donors at each locus, association tests included only the typed subset. A cluster of highly shared sequence variants was judged likely to be a technical artifact of the sequencing pipeline. The cohort was sequenced for TCR beta chains only, and without alpha or paired-chain data the features that could be detected were limited. An earlier analysis of around 600 of the donors showed that most TCR beta V segments appeared in productive rearrangements either about 90% or about 30% of the time, which broadly matched IMGT annotations. Assigning TCR associations to individual alleles was difficult when HLA alleles, especially DR and DQ, strongly co-occurred. In a later analysis, several top co-occurrence clusters were reported to appear linked to parvovirus B19, influenza, CMV and Epstein-Barr virus. In a later analysis, TCR association rates were found to vary across HLA loci, with the most associated TCRs seen for DRB1 alleles and the fewest for HLA-C alleles. The study listed 170 or so TCR beta chains as associated with cytomegalovirus. Most TCR sequences were seen in very few donors, while some public TCRs were found in many individuals. The authors suggested that the approach could potentially be extended to other disease states and immunological phenotypes. The 87-base-pair reads could not distinguish some IMGT-functional V segments, including TRBV6-2 and TRBV6-3, so those segments were excluded. Sequencing depth was assumed to be roughly uniform across donors in the presence/absence analyses, though that assumption may not hold. CMV serostatus was the only immune exposure information available for the cohort. A further reported finding was that TCR beta sequences accurately predicted the HLA-A and HLA-B alleles for most subjects in the first cohort. In vitro tests confirmed that a few of the cytomegalovirus-associated TCR beta chains recognize cytomegalovirus antigens. Linkage disequilibrium might explain the correlated functional status among segregating V segments, but an unknown experimental factor could not be excluded. At a false discovery rate of 0.05, a later analysis linked roughly 17,000 TCR beta sequences to specific HLA alleles. The classifier was reported to diagnose cytomegalovirus status with high specificity and sensitivity in both the original and validation cohorts. The earlier analysis of approximately 560 of the donors excluded over 15 rarely observed V segments, including chromosome 9 orphons, because counts were too low. According to a later analysis, most CMV-associated TCR beta chains appeared to be HLA-restricted, and the HLA associations seemed to be driven largely by CMV exposure.

On this clone itself: Its antigen is unknown. No much larger clone exists at a distance of one base, and base qualities are not known.

V is reduced by 4 bases and J by 8 bases, leaving a spacing of 14 bases between them. CDR1 and CDR2 were assigned from the germline V gene as KGHSY and FQNENV. From its cysteine to its phenylalanine, the CDR3 spans 14 amino acids. Only the CDR3 part of the read is kept: 42 bases, read in frame from the first base. The cohort consisted of some 670 healthy bone marrow donors. At the time of sampling, every cohort member was nominally healthy, though immune exposures that went unrecorded were likely present. The donor tested CMV seronegative and was one of the 352 seronegative cohort members. Every donor gave a peripheral blood sample, and the peripheral blood mononuclear cells from that sample were used for TCR beta sequencing. The Qiagen DNeasy Blood Extraction Kit was used to extract genomic DNA from the blood cell samples. The receptor library was made with the immunoSEQ multiplex PCR assay. A mixture of 60 forward primers for TCR Vbeta segments and 13 reverse primers for TCR Jbeta segments was used in the multiplex PCR. The CDR3 region of rearranged TCR beta genes was amplified from genomic DNA by a multiplex PCR assay. The amplified TCR beta libraries were sequenced on the Illumina HiSeq System as 87-base-pair reads. Per the source publication's procedure: A later analysis tallied about 77 million unique TCR beta chains across the 666 repertoires, and around 10 million of those chains were shared by two or more donors. A nearest-neighbor algorithm error-corrected the raw reads and collapsed the reads into unique sequences, merging closely related sequences to remove PCR and sequencing errors. CDR3 sequences were aligned to IMGT reference sequences to assign V, D and J gene segments. Each retained sequence needed at least a six-nucleotide match to both a V gene segment and a J gene segment. A rearrangement counted as productive if the CDR3 had no stop codons and remained in frame with V and J, and every other rearrangement counted as non-productive. Following IMGT convention, CDR3 was defined as the stretch from the second conserved V-encoded cysteine to the conserved J-encoded phenylalanine. The earlier analysis of more than 450 of the donors excluded sequences that lacked an unambiguous match to a single V gene segment. In an earlier analysis of 500 to 750 of the donors, V segments were called functional above 56.7% productive rearrangements and were called segregating when the between-donor standard deviation exceeded 5%. To diagnose cytomegalovirus status from the catalog of TCR beta chain sequences, a statistical classification framework was built. In a later analysis, TCR nucleotide sequences were compared against IMGT/GENE-DB human TR gene sequences so that V and J genes could be assigned. The TCRdist pipeline was used in a later analysis to assign CDR3 sequences and most-parsimonious VDJ recombination scenarios. A later analysis defined each TCR beta chain by its CDR3 amino acid sequence plus V-gene family, and excluded reads lacking a unique V-gene family. As a way to deal with suspected cross-contamination and a sequencing artifact, a later analysis dropped hundreds of nucleotide sequences that were highly shared and had low generation probability. In a later analysis, a clonal expansion index for each public chain was calculated from normalized within-repertoire ranks of inferred template counts. Generation probabilities in a later analysis came from a VDJ recombination model fitted to out-of-frame rearrangements, and those results were checked against IGoR. In a later analysis, TCR-TCR, TCR-HLA and TCR-CMV co-occurrence was scored with hypergeometric tests, and a repertoire-size bias correction was applied to TCR pairs. False discovery rates were estimated in a later analysis by permuting HLA or CMV assignments 20 times. A later analysis grouped co-occurring TCRs with DBSCAN, adding TCRdist sequence similarity when clustering within HLA-allele-positive subsets. Repertoires with fewer than 30,000 or more than 120,000 public chains, plus five repertoires with anomalous nucleotide sharing, were excluded from co-occurrence clustering. TCRdb carries this immuneACCESS record with in-frame sequences only. Its versions omit some clonotypes, under half of them owing to an unresolved V gene in the studies checked, with the rest unexplained. That table supplies the V and J calls and clone size; D and trimming were determined from the DNA. The sample table records about 190,000 clones; 81% of these occur just once. Around 4% of the sample lies in the top ten.

The material sequenced was PBMCs. This clonotype originated in a man between 50 and 59 years old in good health and CMV-seronegative. The chain is encoded by TRBV16 joined to TRBJ1-4; there is no confident call for the D gene. In nucleotides, the sequence is TGTGCCAGCAGCCTGAGGACGGGGAGAGAAAAACTGTTTTTT. This codes for CASSLRTGREKLFF.